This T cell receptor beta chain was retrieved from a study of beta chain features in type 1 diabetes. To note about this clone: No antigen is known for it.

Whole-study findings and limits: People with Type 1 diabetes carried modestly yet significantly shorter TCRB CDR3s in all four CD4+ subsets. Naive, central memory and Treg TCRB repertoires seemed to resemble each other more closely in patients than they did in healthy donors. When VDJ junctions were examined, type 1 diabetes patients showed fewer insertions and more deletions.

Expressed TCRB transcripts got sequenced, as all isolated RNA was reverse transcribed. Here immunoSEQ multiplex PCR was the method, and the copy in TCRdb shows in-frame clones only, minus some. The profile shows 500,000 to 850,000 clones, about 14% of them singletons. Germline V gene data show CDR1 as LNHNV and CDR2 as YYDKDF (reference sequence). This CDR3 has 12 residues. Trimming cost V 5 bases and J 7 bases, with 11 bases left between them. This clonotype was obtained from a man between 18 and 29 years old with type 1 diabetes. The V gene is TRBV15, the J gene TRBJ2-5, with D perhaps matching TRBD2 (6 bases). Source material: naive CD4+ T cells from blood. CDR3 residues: CATSDLGGTQYF. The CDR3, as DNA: TGTGCCACCAGCGACTTGGGGGGGACCCAGTACTTC.